One sample yielded the 23 T cell receptor beta chains listed below, sequenced in a study of follicular helper T cells after annual influenza vaccination. Assay used: immunoSEQ multiplex PCR; TCRdb lists only in-frame clones, some missing. The data show roughly 7,000 clones, over 75% seen once. Regarding time point: 2015-2016 season, 7 days after influenza vaccination. Material: CXCR5+ CD38- circulating T follicular helper cells from blood, obtained 7 days after influenza vaccination. Subset defined: circulating Tfh, non-naive CD4+CXCR5+PD-1+ (ICOS+CD38+ or ICOS-CD38-). All receptors derive from an adult who received the influenza vaccine.

This chain joins TRBV19 and TRBJ2-3; D perhaps matches TRBD1 (6 bases). Trimming took 5 bases from V and 0 from J, leaving 15 bases between them. Germline CDR1 and CDR2: LNHDA and SQIVND (reference sequence). There are 16 residues in the CDR3. CDR3 nucleotide sequence: TGTGCCAGTAGTGCAGGGGCAAGCGGTAGCACAGATACGCAGTATTTT. The encoded protein is CASSAGASGSTDTQYF. The whole variable domain, filled in from reference TRBV19 and TRBJ2-3, reads DGGITQSPKYLFRKEGQNVTLSCEQNLNHDAMYWYRQDPGQGLRLIYYSQIVNDFQKGDIAEGYSVSREKKESFPLTVTSAQKNPTAFYLCASSAGASGSTDTQYFGPGTRLTVL.

The V call is TRBV6-5, the J call TRBJ2-2; D not resolved. Per germline, CDR1 MNHEY and CDR2 SVGAGI. V was shortened by 6 bases and J by 5 bases, with 13 bases between the two germline ends. The CDR3 is made up of 14 amino acids. The CDR3 loop is CASRLTRATGELFF. Here the CDR3 DNA reads TGTGCCAGCAGATTGACACGCGCGACCGGGGAGCTGTTTTTT.

V gene TRBV9 combines with J gene TRBJ1-3; tentatively, D is TRBD1 (5 bases). The V and J ends lost 2 bases and 4 bases respectively, with 10 bases between them. CDR1 and CDR2 from the germline V gene are SGDLS and YYNGEE. The length of the CDR3 is 14 residues. The CDR3 spells CASSVGGVGNTIYF. The CDR3, as DNA: TGTGCCAGCAGCGTCGGGGGAGTCGGAAACACCATATATTTT.

V is TRBV2 and J is TRBJ2-1; possible D gene TRBD2, 6 bases. V dropped 4 bases and J dropped 1 base, with 11 bases sitting between them. CDR1 and CDR2 from the germline V gene are SNHLY and FYNNEI. This CDR3 spans 15 amino acids. CDR3 bases: TGTGCCAGCAGTGCAGCGGGCATATCCTACAATGAGCAGTTCTTC. Translation gives CASSAAGISYNEQFF.

The chain carries TRBV19 and TRBJ2-7; D is ambiguous. Germline CDR1 reads LNHDA; CDR2 reads SQIVND (reference sequence). This CDR3 has 12 amino acids. Trimming pared 3 bases from V and 5 bases from J, leaving 8 bases between. The CDR3 sequence: CASSISGDEQYF. The CDR3, as DNA: TGTGCCAGTAGTATTTCCGGCGACGAGCAGTACTTC. The variable domain in full, with the rest retrieved from reference TRBV19 and TRBJ2-7, is DGGITQSPKYLFRKEGQNVTLSCEQNLNHDAMYWYRQDPGQGLRLIYYSQIVNDFQKGDIAEGYSVSREKKESFPLTVTSAQKNPTAFYLCASSISGDEQYFGPGTRLTVT.

The chain is built from TRBV5-6 and TRBJ1-6; 8 nucleotides line up with TRBD1. This CDR3 has 13 residues. Trimming at V came to 4 bases and at J to 7 bases, leaving 1 base not matched to a gene. Per germline, CDR1 SGHDT and CDR2 YYEEEE. The CDR3 protein is CASSGQGNSPLHF. CDR3 DNA sequence: TGTGCCAGCAGCGGACAGGGCAATTCACCCCTCCACTTT. Full variable domain (rest looked up from reference TRBV5-6 and TRBJ1-6): DAGVTQSPTHLIKTRGQQVTLRCSPKSGHDTVSWYQQALGQGPQFIFQYYEEEERQRGNFPDRFSGHQFPNYSSELNVNALLLGDSALYLCASSGQGNSPLHFGNGTRLTVT.

This chain joins TRBV5-8 and TRBJ1-1, with D possibly being TRBD1 (5 bases). This CDR3 spans 13 amino acids. The germline CDR1 and CDR2 sequences are SGHTS and YDEGEE. Deletions cut 4 bases from V and 1 base from J, with 8 bases between. The CDR3 sequence is CASSRTKNTEAFF. The CDR3 region has the DNA TGTGCCAGCAGCAGGACAAAGAACACTGAAGCTTTCTTT.

The chain combines TRBV28 with TRBJ1-5; 8 bases are shared with TRBD1. V shed 3 bases and J 2 bases; nucleotides not matched to a gene: 15. CDR1 MDHEN and CDR2 SYDVKM come from the germline V gene. The CDR3 is made up of 19 amino acids. The DNA of the CDR3 is TGTGCCAGCAGTTTTGCACGGACACCAGGGGGCTCGGGCAATCAGCCCCAGCATTTT. It translates to CASSFARTPGGSGNQPQHF.

The V gene is TRBV29-1, the J gene TRBJ1-1, with 8 bases fitting TRBD1. V lost 6 bases, J lost 3 bases, and 3 bases stayed unmatched. CDR3 length: 12 amino acids. Germline V gives CDR1 SQVTM, CDR2 ANQGSEA. CDR3 sequence: CSVIQGDTEAFF. The CDR3 DNA reads TGCAGCGTGATACAGGGGGACACTGAAGCTTTCTTT.

The genes are TRBV6-5 and TRBJ2-7; TRBD1 matches 9 bases. This CDR3 is built from 15 residues. Trimming cost V 5 bases and J 2 bases; bases outside gene matches: 7. Germline CDR1 and CDR2: MNHEY and SVGAGI. DNA of the CDR3: TGTGCCAGCAGTCCCCGGGACAGGGTGGCCTACGAGCAGTACGTC. It codes for CASSPRDRVAYEQYV.

The J gene is TRBJ2-3, the V gene TRBV5-1, with 7 bases identical to TRBD2. Germline loops: CDR1 SGHRS, CDR2 YFSETQ. This CDR3 is 16 amino acids long. V shed 0 bases and J 5 bases; nucleotides not matched to a gene: 9. For the CDR3, the DNA is TGCGCCAGCAGCTTGGATGGGGGAGGGCCGGGAGATACGCAGTATTTT. Protein product: CASSLDGGGPGDTQYF.

The chain links TRBV11-2 to TRBJ2-2; 7 bases align to TRBD1. The CDR3 runs 15 residues. The J segment lost 5 bases and the V segment lost 5 bases, leaving 8 bases of the junction unmatched. Germline CDR1 reads SGHAT; CDR2 reads FQNNGV. The CDR3: CASSPRQGGTGELFF. Written as DNA, the CDR3 is TGTGCCAGCAGCCCCCGACAGGGCGGGACCGGGGAGCTGTTTTTT.

V and J are TRBV28 and TRBJ1-1; a possible D gene is TRBD1 (6 bases). Germline loops: CDR1 MDHEN, CDR2 SYDVKM. V dropped 2 bases and J dropped 5 bases, with 15 bases sitting between them. The length of the CDR3 is 15 residues. The CDR3 is CASSLGAGGLTEAFF. For the CDR3, the DNA is TGTGCCAGCAGTTTAGGCGCCGGGGGGCTTACTGAAGCTTTCTTT.

The chain has TRBV19 and TRBJ2-7, with unresolved D. Germline loops: CDR1 LNHDA, CDR2 SQIVND (reference sequence). Trimming shortened V by 7 bases and J by 2 bases, and 12 bases separated the two germline ends. The CDR3 has 13 residues. In DNA, the CDR3 is TGTGCCAGTACCCCGGACGGAGCCTACGAGCAGTACTTC. It specifies CASTPDGAYEQYF.

The CDR3 nucleotides are TGTGCCAGCAGCTTCGGACCTCTAGGCGAGCAGTACGTC. Amino acids: CASSFGPLGEQYV. V and J are TRBV5-4 and TRBJ2-7; D gene unclear. V lost 2 bases to trimming and J lost 6 bases, with 12 bases between them. Germline CDR1 reads SGHNT; CDR2 reads YYREEE (reference sequence). CDR3 length: 13 amino acids.

The chain has TRBV30 and TRBJ1-2; D not resolved. The CDR3 length is 12 residues. The ends were cut back, 4 bases at V and 10 bases at J, with 16 bases in the middle. CDR1 is GTSNPN, CDR2 SVGIG, per germline (reference sequence). CDR3 sequence: CAWTAGGRFYTF. Here the CDR3 DNA reads TGTGCCTGGACGGCTGGTGGGCGCTTCTACACCTTC.

The chain combines TRBV7-9 with TRBJ2-1; no firm D call. Germline V lookup: CDR1 SEHNR, CDR2 FQNEAQ (reference sequence). With 5 bases removed from V and 3 bases from J, the gap between germline ends came to 17 bases. CDR3 length equals 16 residues. The CDR3 here is CASSPDDHKFYNEQFF. In nucleotides, the CDR3 is TGTGCCAGCAGCCCAGACGACCATAAGTTCTACAATGAGCAGTTCTTC.

This rearrangement joins TRBV7-9 to TRBJ2-7, with unresolved D. In germline, CDR1 is SEHNR, CDR2 FQNEAQ (reference sequence). The CDR3 is made up of 12 amino acids. V was cut by 5 bases and J by 6 bases, with 11 bases left in between. CDR3 sequence (DNA): TGTGCCAGCAGCCCCCTAGGTGTCGAGCAGTACGTC. This gives the protein CASSPLGVEQYV.

The chain employs TRBV10-3 and TRBJ1-1, with D possibly TRBD1 on 6 matching bases. V was trimmed by 0 bases and J by 11 bases, leaving 19 bases between them. The CDR3 is made up of 15 amino acids. CDR1 and CDR2 (germline): ENHRY, SYGVKD. The CDR3 coding sequence is TGTGCCATCAGTGAGTCGAGACAGGCGGCTCTCGTGGCTTTCTTT. Translating gives CAISESRQAALVAFF.

This clone was seen a single time. The chain carries TRBV9 and TRBJ1-2, with D hard to call. CDR3 length equals 14 residues. Germline CDR1 is SGDLS and CDR2 is YYNGEE. The V and J ends lost 0 bases and 2 bases respectively, with 8 bases between them. The CDR3 DNA reads as TGTGCCAGCAGCGTAGCTGAAGGGAACTATGGCTACACCTTC. It yields the protein CASSVAEGNYGYTF.

The CDR3 nucleotides read TGTGCCAGTAGTATAGATTTAGGGGGAGGGCGCGAGCAGTACTTC. Encoded protein: CASSIDLGGGREQYF. This sequence joins TRBV19 and TRBJ2-7, with D possibly TRBD2 on 7 matching bases. The ends were cut back, 0 bases at V and 6 bases at J, with 15 bases in the middle. Germline CDR1 is LNHDA and CDR2 is SQIVND (reference sequence). This CDR3 region has 15 residues. The full variable domain, in which reference TRBV19 and TRBJ2-7 provide the parts outside the CDR3, is DGGITQSPKYLFRKEGQNVTLSCEQNLNHDAMYWYRQDPGQGLRLIYYSQIVNDFQKGDIAEGYSVSREKKESFPLTVTSAQKNPTAFYLCASSIDLGGGREQYFGPGTRLTVT.

J is TRBJ1-1 and V is TRBV7-8; D gene unclear. Germline values: CDR1 SGHVS, CDR2 FQNEAQ. Trimming removed 2 bases at V and 5 bases at J, with 3 bases between. The CDR3 runs 11 residues. As DNA, the CDR3 is TGTGCCAGCAGCTTACGGACTGAAGCTTTCTTT. This sequence encodes CASSLRTEAFF.

V usage is TRBV30 and J usage is TRBJ2-5; D call uncertain. CDR3 length: 15 amino acids. The V end was cut by 3 bases, the J end by 5 bases, with 19 bases between. Germline V gene sequence: CDR1 GTSNPN, CDR2 SVGIG (reference sequence). In nucleotides, the CDR3 is TGTGCCTGGAGCTCCGGGCATCAGGTGAGGGAGACCCAGTACTTC. This gives the protein CAWSSGHQVRETQYF.